This TCR beta chain was profiled in a study of T cell responses to AZD1222 COVID-19 vaccine. The method was immunoSEQ multiplex PCR; TCRdb's version includes in-frame clones alone and lacks a portion of them. The data hold approximately 100,000 clones, with nearly 90% observed a single time. Trimming removed 6 bases from V and 7 bases from J, with 15 bases in between. Germline CDR1 reads MNHEY; CDR2 reads SMNVEV (reference sequence). The CDR3 has 13 amino acids. The gene calls are TRBV27 and TRBJ1-2; perhaps TRBD1 as D (5 bases). Material: peripheral blood, obtained 28 days after the second AZD1222 dose. This TCR came from an adult who received the AZD1222 COVID-19 vaccine. The CDR3 region is CASSSSGGGGYTF. CDR3 coding DNA: TGTGCCAGCAGCTCATCTGGGGGAGGTGGCTACACCTTC.